A selection of T cell receptor beta chains follows, all from one sample in a study of T cell changes during pregnancy in multiple sclerosis. Sequencing used immunoSEQ multiplex PCR; TCRdb keeps in-frame clones, though not all of them. This table holds under 70,000 clones, 75% to 95% found once. Material: peripheral blood, obtained after pregnancy. Receptor source: a female donor in good health, enrolled as a control in a pregnancy study. Each CDR3 is given with its conserved first and last residue. The D gene is left open where the match is weak. Expanded clones get a size class; other rows say once, few or many, or leave the size out.

d_call | j_call | clone_size | v_call | cdr3_nt | cdr3_aa
. | TRBJ1-1 | . | TRBV5-1 | TGCGCCAGCAGCTTGACGATGGCGGCTTGGGGGGGCACTGAAGCTTTCTTT | CASSLTMAAWGGTEAFF
. | TRBJ2-7 | . | TRBV11-3 | TGTGCCAGCAGCTCCCCGTTTGAGGCCGCTGATTACGAGCAGTACTTC | CASSSPFEAADYEQYF
TRBD2 | TRBJ2-1 | . | TRBV6-6 | TGTGCCAGCAGCCGCGGGGGGGGATCTAATGAGCAGTTCTTC | CASSRGGGSNEQFF
. | TRBJ1-2 | few | TRBV6-4 | TGTGCCAGCAGTCCAGGGGCCAACTATGGCTACACCTTC | CASSPGANYGYTF
. | TRBJ1-1 | . | TRBV11-3 | TGTGCCAGCAGCTTAGCTAGTAACACTGAAGCTTTCTTT | CASSLASNTEAFF
TRBD2 | TRBJ2-5 | . | TRBV7-6 | TGTGCCAGCAGCTTAGACCTAGCGGGCCAAGAGACCCAGTACTTC | CASSLDLAGQETQYF
TRBD2 | TRBJ2-1 | once | TRBV19 | TGTGCCAGTAGTCTCTTGCGGGGGGCCTACAATGAGCAGTTCTTC | CASSLLRGAYNEQFF
. | TRBJ1-2 | . | TRBV4-2 | TGTGCCAGCAGCCAAGATGGGGCAGGGGCCGACTATGGCTACACCTTC | CASSQDGAGADYGYTF
TRBD1 | TRBJ2-7 | . | TRBV25-1 | TGTGCCAGCAGTGACAGGGGGCGATGGGAGCAGTACTTC | CASSDRGRWEQYF
TRBD2 | TRBJ2-1 | . | TRBV9 | TGTGCCAGCAGCCCCGGAGGACTAGTCGGCAATGAGCAGTTCTTC | CASSPGGLVGNEQFF
TRBD2 | TRBJ2-7 | . | TRBV19 | TGTGCCAGTAAGGGACTAGCTTACGAGCAGTACTTC | CASKGLAYEQYF
. | TRBJ2-3 | . | TRBV7-3 | TGTGCCAGCAGCAGGCAGGGAGGCCTTAGCACAGATACGCAGTATTTT | CASSRQGGLSTDTQYF
TRBD2 | TRBJ2-5 | . | TRBV15 | TGTGCCACCAGCAGTATAGCGGGGGGCGGGGAGACCCAGTACTTC | CATSSIAGGGETQYF
. | TRBJ1-5 | few | TRBV29-1 | TGCAGCGGACAACAGGGTCCAGGTCAGCCCCAGCATTTT | CSGQQGPGQPQHF
. | TRBJ1-2 | . | TRBV19 | TGTGCCAGTAGTATATCGGCGGAGAGCAAGGAAGGCTACACCTTC | CASSISAESKEGYTF
TRBD1 | TRBJ1-1 | . | TRBV7-2 | TGTGCCAGCAGCTTAGAGGGACAGGGGAACACTGAAGCTTTCTTT | CASSLEGQGNTEAFF
. | TRBJ1-1 | . | TRBV9 | TGTGCCAGCAGCGTAGTTACCGGTCGGACTGAAGCTTTCTTT | CASSVVTGRTEAFF